Listed below are T cell receptor beta chains from one sample, sequenced in a study of PD-L1 blockade in urothelial cancer. Clones were sequenced by immunoSEQ multiplex PCR, and TCRdb holds only the in-frame ones, with some missing. The data show more than 45,000 clones, approximately 72% seen once. Specimen: PBMCs, collected around atezolizumab (anti-PD-L1) treatment. The receptors come from a man in his sixties or seventies with urothelial cancer. Each CDR3 is given with its conserved first and last residue. Fields, in order: V gene, J gene, clone size, D gene, CDR3 protein, CDR3 DNA. D genes are given only for firm matches. Not every row has a clone size; where given, it reads once, few, many or a size class.

TRBV7-9	TRBJ1-2	few	-	CASSTANYGYTF	TGTGCCAGCAGCACAGCTAACTATGGCTACACCTTC
TRBV7-2	TRBJ1-3	-	-	CASSRRGSGNTIYF	TGTGCCAGCAGTCGCCGGGGGTCTGGAAACACCATATATTTT
TRBV5-1	TRBJ2-3	few	-	CASSLAQGTDTQYF	TGCGCCAGCAGCTTGGCCCAGGGCACAGATACGCAGTATTTT
TRBV7-9	TRBJ2-3	-	-	CASSLLAPGNTQYF	TGTGCCAGCAGCCTTCTAGCCCCGGGTAATACGCAGTATTTT
TRBV4-2	TRBJ2-3	-	-	CASSHFQTGVSTDTQYF	TGTGCCAGCAGCCATTTCCAGACAGGCGTTAGCACAGATACGCAGTATTTT
TRBV28	TRBJ2-7	-	TRBD2	CASSSRIAGGPHEQYF	TGTGCCAGCAGTTCCCGGATAGCGGGAGGGCCCCACGAGCAGTACTTC
TRBV19	TRBJ2-7	-	TRBD2	CASNSGRGAEQYF	TGTGCCAGCAATAGCGGGAGAGGGGCCGAGCAGTACTTC
TRBV29-1	TRBJ2-7	-	-	CSVETGFHEQYF	TGCAGCGTTGAAACAGGGTTCCACGAGCAGTACTTC
TRBV7-2	TRBJ2-7	-	TRBD1	CASSHGTGLSYEQYF	TGTGCCAGCAGCCACGGGACAGGGCTGTCCTACGAGCAGTACTTC
TRBV18	TRBJ2-5	-	-	CASSPQGLRAQETQYF	TGTGCCAGCTCACCACAGGGACTCAGGGCCCAAGAGACCCAGTACTTC
TRBV19	TRBJ2-1	-	-	CASSSPGLTYNEQFF	TGTGCCAGTAGTTCCCCGGGACTTACCTACAATGAGCAGTTCTTC
TRBV5-4	TRBJ1-1	-	TRBD1	CASSLRGRGNTEAFF	TGTGCCAGCAGCTTGAGGGGGCGCGGGAACACTGAAGCTTTCTTT
TRBV11-3	TRBJ2-5	-	-	CASSFTAKETQYF	TGTGCCAGCAGTTTCACTGCTAAAGAGACCCAGTACTTC
TRBV5-1	TRBJ2-2	few	-	CASSLTVQNTGELFF	TGCGCCAGCAGCTTAACAGTTCAGAACACCGGGGAGCTGTTTTTT
TRBV18	TRBJ1-4	-	-	CASSQGLEEKLFF	TGTGCCAGCTCACAAGGACTGGAGGAAAAACTGTTTTTT
TRBV18	TRBJ1-6	few	-	CASSPLKGSPLHF	TGTGCCAGCTCACCATTGAAGGGGTCACCCCTCCACTTT
TRBV28	TRBJ1-5	-	-	CASSFPRRGQPQHF	TGTGCCAGCAGTTTTCCCCGCCGAGGTCAGCCCCAGCATTTT
TRBV11-2	TRBJ2-5	-	-	CASSSGRGETQYF	TGTGCCAGCAGCTCCGGACGGGGAGAGACCCAGTACTTC
TRBV14	TRBJ1-4	-	TRBD1	CASSQDRRTGGEKLFF	TGTGCCAGCAGCCAAGATAGGAGGACAGGAGGTGAAAAACTGTTTTTT
TRBV7-2	TRBJ1-5	-	-	CASSLEYSNQPQHF	TGTGCCAGCAGCTTAGAGTACAGTAATCAGCCCCAGCATTTT
TRBV6-6	TRBJ1-5	few	TRBD1	CASSYSDRDNQPQHF	TGTGCCAGCAGTTACTCGGACAGGGACAATCAGCCCCAGCATTTT